This T cell receptor (beta chain) was sequenced for a study of CD8+CD57+ T cells in acquired aplastic anemia. Study outcomes and limitations: CD8+ Simpson's diversity showed no significant patient-control difference. Patients and controls turned out to have roughly 29 CD8+ CDR3 sequences in common.

Germline V CDR1 and CDR2: SGHTA, FQGNSA. The CDR3 spans 15 residues. V gave up 4 bases and J gave up 9 bases; unmatched junction bases: 10. Turning to this clonotype: Its antigen is currently unknown.

The template for TCR beta VDJ and CDR3 sequence profiling was genomic DNA. MiXCR, run by TCRdb on the reads, gives a single entry per CDR3 protein. The sample carries hundreds of thousands of distinct CDR3 sequences, 55% to 70% recorded once. This clonotype was obtained from a human donor in good health, serving as a control. Sequences were obtained from sorted CD4+, CD8+, or CD8+CD57+ T cells (not recorded which) from PBMCs. The rearrangement uses TRBV7-2 and TRBJ2-1; TRBD2 matches at 9 bases. The chain's CDR3 is CASSSPAGGYSEQFF. The CDR3 nucleotides read TGTGCCAGCAGCTCCCCAGCGGGGGGATACTCTGAGCAGTTCTTC.